These T cell receptor beta chains were read from a single sample in a study of blood T cell repertoires in COVID-19. The table came from immunoSEQ multiplex PCR; TCRdb's copy has only in-frame clones and leaves some out. The table includes about 300,000 clones, under 90% detected once. Sequenced sample: peripheral blood. The receptors derive from a woman in her 50s who had recovered from COVID-19. The CDR3 runs from the conserved cysteine through the conserved F or W.

>TRBJ2-2|TRBV7-2
CASSPGAGYTGELFF
>TRBJ2-7|TRBV20-1
CSAGGLAGSYEQYF
>TRBJ2-3|TRBV7-2
CASSSPGVTDTQYF
>TRBJ2-1|TRBV18
CASSPPVGFGWFF
>TRBJ1-4|TRBV4-1
CASSPAGLSKNEKLFF
>TRBJ1-1|TRBV6-2/TRBV6-3
CASSSDRENTEAFF
>TRBJ1-4|TRBV7-9
CASTSHRGPEKLFF
>TRBJ1-2|TRBV25-1
CASSEFGQGYGYTF
>TRBJ2-3|TRBV27
CASSQGQGSDTQYF
>TRBJ2-7|TRBV5-5
CATPPRGSYYEQYF
>TRBJ1-6|TRBV5-5
CASSSGQGNSPLHF
>TRBJ1-1|TRBV13
CASSSSSGVPAFF
>TRBJ2-2|TRBV7-3
CASSSGQGATGELFF
>TRBJ2-1|TRBV5-4
CASSAAETGHYNEQFF
>TRBJ2-1|TRBV28
CASSLGQGPRGEQFF
>TRBJ1-5|TRBV2
CASRPTGRNQPQHF
>TRBJ2-7|TRBV24-1
CATSDLPSDRDEQYF
>TRBJ2-3|TRBV4-2
CASSQDKGSGADTQYF
>TRBJ2-2|TRBV7-9
CASSLNEGTGELFF
>TRBJ2-3|TRBV5-1
CASSLGGAASTDTQYF
>TRBJ2-2|TRBV3-1/TRBV3-2
CASSQIRGTGELFF
>TRBJ2-3|TRBV5-6
CASSPKQGGITDTQYF
>TRBJ2-3|TRBV4-2
CASSQGTSADTQYF
>TRBJ2-7|TRBV5-1
CASSTDRGNYEQYF
>TRBJ2-1|TRBV19
CASSEQGRRSYNEQFF
>TRBJ1-6|TRBV27
CASSFDIAVSYNSPLHF
>TRBJ2-7|TRBV14
CASSQVRLSSYEQYF
>TRBJ1-1|TRBV2
CASSRVGVGNPNTEAFF
>TRBJ1-1|TRBV4-3
CASSQDRGQGYTEAFF
>TRBJ2-2|TRBV7-8
CASSRTNTGELFF
>TRBJ1-6|TRBV7-2
CASSLTGAIWVSPLHF
>TRBJ2-7|TRBV7-2
CASSRDRGWYEQYF